This T cell receptor beta chain was recovered during a study of shared clonotypes between healthy human individuals. Regarding the study as a whole: Rarefaction indicated that sorted-subset sequencing remained incomplete although depth was large. Researchers found naive subsets generally carried larger estimated richness than memory subsets.

As defined, naive CD8 cells were CD45RO-negative and positively selected for CCR7, with terminally differentiated effector memory CD45RA+ cells excluded. Libraries were prepared by immunoSEQ multiplex PCR; TCRdb keeps only in-frame clonotypes and omits some of them. The data show about 2 million clones, with about 95% seen just once and 1% to 1.5% held by the top ten. A remark on this clone: Its antigen is unidentified. Other DNA sequences in this sample translate to the same CDR3.

Per germline, CDR1 MNHNY and CDR2 SVGAGI (reference sequence). This CDR3 has 11 residues. V lost 5 bases and J 6 bases, leaving 6 bases between the germline ends. The chain uses TRBV6-6 and TRBJ2-3, with no clear D. This clonotype was sampled from a man younger than 35 in good health. Input material: naive CD8+ T cells sorted from blood. The CDR3 here is CASSLTDTQYF. DNA for the CDR3: TGTGCCAGCAGTCTCACGGATACGCAGTATTTT.